The 15 T cell receptor beta chains presented below share a single source sample, sequenced in a study of T-cell memory formation after mild COVID-19. One entry per CDR3 protein results from TCRdb running MiXCR on the 5' RACE reads. The sample includes about 160,000 distinct CDR3 sequences, around 30% of them seen just once. Sample: PBMCs or a T cell subset sorted from them (not recorded which). These receptors originate from an adult woman who had mild COVID-19 (a few samples of this study predate the infection). Cell type and time point are not known.

This clonotype appeared once. The rearrangement uses TRBV20-1 and TRBJ2-7; 11 bases agree with TRBD2. This CDR3 has 14 amino acids. Trimming removed 3 bases from V and 5 bases from J; junction bases left unmatched: 6. The germline CDR1 and CDR2 sequences are DFQATT and SNEGSKA (reference sequence). This chain's CDR3 is CSARTPSGRNEQYF. The CDR3 nucleotides read TGCAGTGCTAGGACGCCTAGCGGGAGGAACGAGCAGTACTTC.

The chain joins TRBV12-3 or TRBV12-4 to TRBJ2-3; TRBD1 is a possible D gene (6 bases). The CDR3 contains 14 residues. The ends were cut back, 4 bases at V and 0 bases at J, with 8 bases in the middle. CDR3 bases: TGTGCCAGCAGTTCCGGGACAAGCACAGATACGCAGTATTTT. As protein: CASSSGTSTDTQYF.

This clonotype was seen more than once but under ten times. The V gene is TRBV29-1, the J gene TRBJ2-1; tentative D call: TRBD2 (6 bases). Trimming cost V 7 bases and J 3 bases, with 10 bases left between them. This CDR3 spans 12 amino acids. The germline CDR1 and CDR2 sequences are SQVTM and ANQGSEA. The CDR3 spells CSAGGGYNEQFF. CDR3 DNA: TGCAGCGCTGGGGGAGGCTACAATGAGCAGTTCTTC.

This clonotype was found a few times. This chain uses TRBV9 with TRBJ2-3, with TRBD2 matching 10 bases. Germline CDR1 is SGDLS and CDR2 is YYNGEE. With 0 bases clipped from V and 5 bases from J, the junction kept 6 bases outside the gene matches. The length of the CDR3 is 16 residues. CDR3 nucleotides: TGTGCCAGCAGCGTAGCCAGCGGGGGGGCGGGAGATACGCAGTATTTT. As protein: CASSVASGGAGDTQYF.

The chain couples TRBV3-1 to TRBJ2-1, with D maybe TRBD2 (6 bases). Trimming took 4 bases from V and 5 from J, leaving 12 bases between them. Germline lookup yields CDR1 LGHDT and CDR2 YNNKEL (reference sequence). There are 14 residues in the CDR3. The chain's CDR3 is CASSPYGGHNEQFF. The CDR3 coding sequence is TGTGCCAGCAGCCCCTACGGAGGGCACAATGAGCAGTTCTTC.

CDR3: CASSQLSGQPGMQYF. The CDR3 DNA follows: TGTGCCAGCAGCCAGTTGTCCGGGCAGCCTGGAATGCAGTACTTC. V and J are TRBV7-6 and TRBJ2-7; D is unclear. Trimming left V 5 bases short and J 9 bases short, with 23 bases between. Per germline, CDR1 SGHVS and CDR2 FNYEAQ. The CDR3 is 15 amino acids.

This clonotype was detected only a few times. This chain links TRBV24-1 with TRBJ2-2; possibly TRBD2 for D (6 bases). CDR3 length equals 15 residues. V was cut by 6 bases and J by 4 bases, with 14 bases left in between. Germline lookup yields CDR1 KGHDR and CDR2 SFDVKD. CDR3 protein: CATSRREYRTGELFF. DNA for the CDR3: TGTGCCACCAGTCGACGGGAGTACCGCACCGGGGAGCTGTTTTTT.

This clonotype has more than one count but fewer than ten. The rearrangement joins TRBV30 to TRBJ1-5; D is unresolved. This CDR3 has 14 amino acids. V dropped 1 base and J dropped 5 bases, with 12 bases sitting between them. The germline V gene has CDR1 GTSNPN and CDR2 SVGIG (reference sequence). As DNA, the CDR3 is TGTGCCTGGAGTGGTTTGGTCCTTGATCAGCCCCAGCATTTT. Translating it yields CAWSGLVLDQPQHF.

This chain uses TRBV10-3 with TRBJ1-1; D may be TRBD1 (5 bases). Trimming removed 10 bases from V and 1 base from J, with 16 bases in between. The CDR3 has 14 amino acids. Germline CDR1 ENHRY, CDR2 SYGVKD. DNA of the CDR3: TGTGCCACCAGGTTGACAGCCGGGAACACTGAAGCTTTCTTT. Encoded protein: CATRLTAGNTEAFF.

Remarks on this clonotype: One end of the junction does not line up with germline, which may come from a read error. The chain has TRBV7-2 and TRBJ2-2; 10 bases are shared with TRBD2. Germline V gives CDR1 SGHTA, CDR2 FQGNSA. The length of the CDR3 is 15 residues. CDR3 DNA: TGTGCCAGCAGCCTAGCTCTAGCGGGGGCCGGGGAGCTGTTTTTT. Translated: CASSLALAGAGELFF.

The table lists this clonotype with a few counts. The chain couples TRBV5-1 to TRBJ2-5; no firm D call. Trimming took off 0 bases at V and 1 base at J, with 7 bases between the two ends. The germline gives CDR1 SGHRS, CDR2 YFSETQ. There are 14 residues in the CDR3. The CDR3 DNA reads TGCGCCAGCAGCTTGGGGCAGCTCCAAGAGACCCAGTACTTC. It yields the protein CASSLGQLQETQYF. Variable domain in full (rest from reference TRBV5-1 and TRBJ2-5): KAGVTQTPRYLIKTRGQQVTLSCSPISGHRSVSWYQQTPGQGLQFLFEYFSETQRNKGNFPGRFSGRQFSNSRSEMNVSTLELGDSALYLCASSLGQLQETQYFGPGTRLLVL.

This clonotype was seen repeatedly, ten times or more. The J gene is TRBJ2-7, the V gene TRBV5-4, with D tentatively TRBD1 (6 bases). Germline CDR1 and CDR2: SGHNT and YYREEE (reference sequence). V gave up 0 bases and J gave up 2 bases, with 9 bases separating them. The CDR3 extends over 14 amino acids. The CDR3 nucleotides are TGTGCCAGCAGCTTGGAACCAGGGGCCTACGAGCAGTACTTC. Translation: CASSLEPGAYEQYF.

In DNA, the CDR3 is TGTGCCAGCAGCGGGAGACGCAACGGGGAGCTGTTTTTT. Translating gives CASSGRRNGELFF. The chain combines TRBV7-3 with TRBJ2-2, with D maybe TRBD2 (5 bases). CDR3 length equals 13 residues. Germline CDR1 SGHTA, CDR2 FQGTGA. Trimming left V 5 bases short and J 7 bases short, with 11 bases between.

The chain links TRBV4-2 to TRBJ1-1, with unresolved D. There are 12 residues in the CDR3. Germline V gene data show CDR1 as LGHNA and CDR2 as YNFKEQ. The V gene lost 5 bases and the J gene lost 3 bases, with 7 bases spanning the gap. The CDR3 region is CASSDGDTEAFF. In DNA form, the CDR3 reads TGTGCCAGCAGCGACGGGGACACTGAAGCTTTCTTT.

The gene calls are TRBV27 and TRBJ2-7; no firm D call. The ends were cut back, 0 bases at V and 3 bases at J, with 9 bases in the middle. This CDR3 has 14 residues. Germline assignment: CDR1 MNHEY and CDR2 SMNVEV (reference sequence). CDR3 nucleotide sequence: TGTGCCAGCAGTTTATCTGGACGAAACTACGAGCAGTACTTC. Residues: CASSLSGRNYEQYF.